These 28 T cell receptor beta chains were all obtained from the same sample, sequenced in a study of blood T cells in healthy people across ages. With a J-beta primer mix and a sample-barcoded 5' primer, a second PCR ran 7 to 11 cycles. TCRdb fed the 5' RACE reads into MiXCR, producing one record per CDR3 protein. The data show hundreds of thousands of distinct CDR3 sequences, less than 45% seen once. The sequenced material came from blood. The receptors here all came from a man older than 75 in good health.

The rearrangement joins TRBV12-3 or TRBV12-4 to TRBJ2-7, with 10 bases identical to TRBD2. The J segment lost 3 bases and the V segment lost 5 bases, leaving 7 bases of the junction unmatched. The CDR3 sequence is 15 residues long. CDR3 region: CASSTRTSGIYEQYF. Written as DNA, the CDR3 is TGTGCCAGCAGTACCCGGACTAGCGGAATCTACGAGCAGTACTTC.

This chain joins TRBV6-2 or TRBV6-3 and TRBJ2-5; the D gene is possibly TRBD2 (5 bases). The V gene lost 0 bases and the J gene lost 1 base, with 9 bases spanning the gap. Germline lookup yields CDR1 MNHEY and CDR2 SVGEGT. This CDR3 is built from 15 residues. The CDR3 nucleotides are TGTGCCAGCAGTTACTCGAGCGGCTCCCAAGAGACCCAGTACTTC. Its translation: CASSYSSGSQETQYF.

This clonotype was seen a few times. J is TRBJ2-3 and V is TRBV12-3 or TRBV12-4, with 9 bases identical to TRBD1. Losses at the gene ends were 6 bases for V and 4 bases for J; bases not matched to a gene: 8. The CDR3 is made up of 15 amino acids. CDR3 sequence: CASRPNRGHSDTQYF. DNA for the CDR3: TGTGCCAGCAGGCCGAACAGGGGGCACTCAGATACGCAGTATTTT.

V gene TRBV11-2 combines with J gene TRBJ2-5, with 8 nucleotides matching TRBD1. Trimming at V came to 1 base and at J to 4 bases, leaving 8 bases not matched to a gene. CDR3 length equals 16 residues. The germline V gene encodes CDR1 SGHAT and CDR2 FQNNGV. The CDR3: CASSLGKGQGRETQYF. The CDR3 DNA reads TGTGCCAGCAGCTTAGGGAAAGGACAGGGCCGAGAGACCCAGTACTTC. Using reference TRBV11-2 and TRBJ2-5 for the parts outside the CDR3, the full variable domain is EAGVAQSPRYKIIEKRQSVAFWCNPISGHATLYWYQQILGQGPKLLIQFQNNGVVDDSQLPKDRFSAERLKGVDSTLKIQPAKLEDSAVYLCASSLGKGQGRETQYFGPGTRLLVL.

The chain carries TRBV7-2 and TRBJ1-4; the D gene is possibly TRBD1 (5 bases). The germline CDR1 and CDR2 sequences are SGHTA and FQGNSA. V was clipped by 4 bases and J by 8 bases, with 17 bases between them. This CDR3 contains 15 residues. The CDR3 loop reads CASSSRGWGNEKLFF. The CDR3 region has the DNA TGTGCCAGCAGCTCTCGGGGGTGGGGGAACGAAAAACTGTTTTTT.

V usage is TRBV20-1 and J usage is TRBJ2-5; D remains unclear. The germline CDR1 and CDR2 sequences are DFQATT and SNEGSKA (reference sequence). V was trimmed by 6 bases and J by 5 bases, leaving 19 bases between them. This CDR3 has 14 amino acids. The CDR3: CSAKGLVGLETQYF. The CDR3 nucleotides read TGCAGTGCCAAGGGCCTGGTCGGGCTGGAGACCCAGTACTTC.

The chain joins TRBV10-3 to TRBJ2-7; D possibly corresponds to TRBD1 (6 bases). This CDR3 region has 16 residues. Germline values: CDR1 ENHRY, CDR2 SYGVKD. Trimming left V 4 bases short and J 4 bases short, with 20 bases between. CDR3 residues: CAISGSTGGVGYEQYF. In DNA form, the CDR3 reads TGTGCCATCAGTGGGTCAACTGGGGGCGTAGGGTACGAGCAGTACTTC.

The V call is TRBV5-1, the J call TRBJ2-1, with TRBD2 identical over 13 bases. Germline loops: CDR1 SGHRS, CDR2 YFSETQ. This CDR3 comprises 17 residues. The ends lost 7 bases at V and 1 base at J; junction bases unmatched: 8. The DNA of the CDR3 is TGCGCCAGCGAGCGGACTAGCGGGGGTGGGTCCTACAATGAGCAGTTCTTC. This gives the protein CASERTSGGGSYNEQFF.

The chain employs TRBV6-5 and TRBJ2-1; 9 bases line up with TRBD1. Germline V gives CDR1 MNHEY, CDR2 SVGAGI. V lost 6 bases and J lost 2; bases outside the gene matches: 2. CDR3 length: 14 amino acids. CDR3 DNA: TGTGCCAGCAGACGGGACAGGGCCTACAATGAGCAGTTCTTC. It codes for CASRRDRAYNEQFF.

A single count supports this clonotype. The V and J genes are TRBV6-5 and TRBJ2-2; possibly TRBD1 for D (5 bases). The germline V and J ends were trimmed by 8 bases and 5 bases, with 15 bases remaining between them. Germline V gene data show CDR1 as MNHEY and CDR2 as SVGAGI. CDR3 length: 14 amino acids. This CDR3 is CASSSTGPTGELFF. Here the CDR3 DNA reads TGTGCCAGCTCTTCTACAGGACCAACCGGGGAGCTGTTTTTT.

This clonotype has only one observation. The chain has TRBV28 and TRBJ2-2; TRBD1 matches at 8 bases. CDR1 is MDHEN and CDR2 is SYDVKM in the germline V gene. The CDR3 is 13 amino acids. V lost 7 bases to trimming and J lost 4 bases; unmatched junction nucleotides: 2. CDR3 loop: CASIDRGTGELFF. Here the CDR3 DNA reads TGTGCCAGCATTGACAGGGGCACCGGGGAGCTGTTTTTT.

This chain joins TRBV20-1 and TRBJ2-5; the D gene is possibly TRBD2 (6 bases). Trimming removed 6 bases at V and 9 bases at J, with 14 bases between. The CDR3 spans 11 residues. The germline gives CDR1 DFQATT, CDR2 SNEGSKA (reference sequence). The CDR3 bases are TGCAGTGCGCCGGGGGAGGCGGCCCAGTACTTC. It translates to CSAPGEAAQYF.

In this sample, this clonotype turned up many times. The chain couples TRBV29-1 to TRBJ2-3, with D possibly being TRBD2 (5 bases). V gave up 3 bases and J gave up 5 bases, with 6 bases separating them. This CDR3 has 11 residues. The V gene's germline CDR1 is SQVTM and CDR2 ANQGSEA. The CDR3 is CSVDGGDTQYF. Written as DNA, the CDR3 is TGCAGCGTTGACGGAGGAGATACGCAGTATTTT.

Written as DNA, the CDR3 is TGTGCCAGCATGATGAGTCTAGCGGGAAGCTCCTACAATGAGCAGTACTTC. The encoded protein is CASMMSLAGSSYNEQYF. This chain joins TRBV6-1 and TRBJ2-1; TRBD2 aligns across 9 bases. Judging by the DNA end, TRBJ2-7 fits better; the J call may be wrong. The CDR3 is made up of 17 amino acids. CDR1 is MNHNS and CDR2 is SASEGT in the germline V gene.

This clonotype showed up just once. The chain uses TRBV6-2 or TRBV6-3 and TRBJ2-4, with 16 bases matching TRBD2. The J call may not be correct, given that the DNA end is closer to TRBJ2-5. The CDR3 loop spans 18 amino acids. Germline V CDR1 and CDR2: MNHEY, SVGEGT. The CDR3 here is CASSYVGTSGRERETQYF. In nucleotides, the CDR3 is TGTGCCAGCAGTTACGTTGGGACTAGCGGGAGGGAGAGAGAGACCCAGTACTTC.

The rearrangement links TRBV10-1 to TRBJ2-7; 8 nucleotides match TRBD1. Germline V gene sequence: CDR1 WNHNN, CDR2 SYGVQD (reference sequence). The junction had 3 bases not matched to a gene; V was cut back by 0 bases and J by 2 bases. The CDR3 spans 15 residues. CDR3 region: CASSESGTGPYEQYF. DNA for the CDR3: TGCGCCAGCAGTGAGTCGGGGACAGGTCCCTACGAGCAGTACTTC.

This rearrangement joins TRBV5-1 to TRBJ2-5; TRBD2 matches at 8 bases. The J call may be in error: the DNA end matches TRBJ2-7 better. CDR3 size: 15 residues. Germline V gene sequence: CDR1 SGHRS, CDR2 YFSETQ. The CDR3 spells CASSLVAGLGDEQYF. The CDR3 region has the DNA TGCGCCAGCAGCTTGGTGGCGGGACTAGGCGACGAGCAGTACTTC.

The V call is TRBV6-1, the J call TRBJ2-5, with D uncertain. CDR3 size: 15 residues. Germline V lookup: CDR1 MNHNS, CDR2 SASEGT. The ends were cut back, 5 bases at V and 11 bases at J, with 24 bases in the middle. The CDR3 loop reads CASSKNSPTGGEQYF. In DNA form, the CDR3 reads TGTGCCAGCAGTAAGAATAGCCCGACGGGCGGTGAGCAGTACTTC.

This clonotype has just a few counts. The chain recombines TRBV21-1 with TRBJ2-1. TRBV21-1 is described as a pseudogene. The CDR3 is made up of 15 amino acids. The CDR3 here is CASSKAGAPYNEQFF. As DNA, the CDR3 is TGTGCCAGCAGCAAAGCGGGAGCCCCCTACAATGAGCAGTTCTTC.

This rearrangement joins TRBV5-5 to TRBJ2-3; D perhaps matches TRBD1 (5 bases). V lost 5 bases and J lost 4, with 11 bases in between. The CDR3 has 13 amino acids. The germline V gene encodes CDR1 SGHKS and CDR2 YYEKEE (reference sequence). CDR3 loop: CASRERGSDTQYF. The CDR3 nucleotides read TGTGCCAGCAGGGAAAGGGGATCAGATACGCAGTATTTT.

This sequence joins TRBV5-1 and TRBJ2-7; 8 bases are a match to TRBD1. Trimming at V came to 1 base and at J to 3 bases, leaving 3 bases not matched to a gene. In germline, CDR1 is SGHRS, CDR2 YFSETQ. This CDR3 contains 14 residues. CDR3 DNA: TGCGCCAGCAGCTTGAGAGGACAGGGCTACGAGCAGTACTTC. Translation: CASSLRGQGYEQYF. The full variable domain, with the rest looked up from reference TRBV5-1 and TRBJ2-7, is KAGVTQTPRYLIKTRGQQVTLSCSPISGHRSVSWYQQTPGQGLQFLFEYFSETQRNKGNFPGRFSGRQFSNSRSEMNVSTLELGDSALYLCASSLRGQGYEQYFGPGTRLTVT.

This clonotype was observed at least ten times. The chain carries TRBV29-1 and TRBJ2-1; tentatively, D is TRBD2 (6 bases). Trimming took 1 base from V and 8 from J, leaving 12 bases between them. The CDR3 covers 13 residues. Germline assignment: CDR1 SQVTM and CDR2 ANQGSEA. In nucleotides, the CDR3 is TGCAGCGTTGAAGGCACTAGCACCGATGAGCAGTTCTTC. Amino acids: CSVEGTSTDEQFF.

The chain joins TRBV28 to TRBJ2-7; 8 bases map to TRBD2. The J call is doubtful: the DNA matches TRBJ2-4 better. The CDR3 runs 15 residues. From germline, CDR1 is MDHEN and CDR2 SYDVKM. CDR3 amino acids: CASSPPQRELDIQYF. CDR3 nucleotides: TGTGCCAGCAGCCCTCCTCAGCGGGAGCTGGACATTCAGTACTTC.

This clonotype was detected many times. The chain recombines TRBV3-1 with TRBJ1-2; 9 bases match TRBD1. This CDR3 region has 17 residues. Unmatched junction bases numbered 8, after V lost 1 base and J lost 2 bases. Germline values: CDR1 LGHDT, CDR2 YNNKEL (reference sequence). This CDR3 is CASSQGLSGTGNYGYTF. As DNA, the CDR3 is TGTGCCAGCAGCCAAGGGCTTTCCGGGACAGGGAACTATGGCTACACCTTC.

This clonotype showed up many times. This rearrangement joins TRBV21-1 to TRBJ1-1. TRBV21-1 is annotated as a pseudogene. The CDR3 has 16 amino acids. DNA for the CDR3: TGTGCCAGCAGCAGCTTGCGACAGGGCCCTGGGGGGGAAGCTTTCTTT. Protein sequence: CASSSLRQGPGGEAFF.

The gene calls are TRBV12-3 or TRBV12-4 and TRBJ1-5; 9 bases match TRBD1. The V gene end was trimmed by 8 bases and the J gene end by 0 bases; junction bases not matched to a gene: 5. The CDR3 is made up of 15 amino acids. The CDR3 DNA sequence: TGTGCCAGCTCTGGACAGGGGTATAGCAATCAGCCCCAGCATTTT. As protein: CASSGQGYSNQPQHF.

The rearrangement links TRBV20-1 to TRBJ2-7, with 8 bases aligning to TRBD1. CDR1 and CDR2 from the germline V gene are DFQATT and SNEGSKA (reference sequence). Germline trimming cut 6 bases from V and 8 bases from J; bases unmatched to any gene: 9. This CDR3 comprises 12 residues. The CDR3: CSAVAGQGQQYF. The CDR3 DNA follows: TGCAGTGCCGTGGCCGGACAGGGTCAGCAGTACTTC.

Worth noting for this clonotype: A much larger clone sits a single nucleotide away, making a read error possible. The V gene is TRBV5-1, the J gene TRBJ1-6, with D unresolved. Between the trimmed V and J ends, which lost 7 bases and 8 bases, there was a span of 22 bases. The CDR3 extends over 16 amino acids. Germline V CDR1 and CDR2: SGHRS, YFSETQ. The CDR3, as DNA: TGCGCCAGCCGAGTCAGTCCGGGAGAGCAGTATTCACCCCTCCACTTT. This encodes CASRVSPGEQYSPLHF.